These 2 T cell receptor beta chains were all obtained from the same sample, sequenced in a study of shared clonotypes between healthy human individuals. Data came from immunoSEQ multiplex PCR; TCRdb stores just in-frame clones and leaves some out. The sample lists about 2.1 million clones; over 85% were seen once. The naive CD8 subset, CD45RO-negative cells positively selected for CCR7, excluded terminally differentiated effector memory CD45RA+ cells. Specimen: naive CD8+ T cells from PBMCs. The receptors shown here come from a man aged 18 to 29 in good health. Some clones in this sample may be carry-over from other donors' samples.

The chain couples TRBV6-1 to TRBJ2-7, with D tentatively TRBD1 or TRBD2 (5 bases each). This CDR3 region has 13 residues. Germline CDR1 and CDR2: MNHNS and SASEGT. V was clipped by 6 bases and J by 1 base, with 10 bases between them. The CDR3 reads CASRGPSSYEQYF. CDR3 DNA: TGTGCCAGCAGGGGACCTTCTTCCTACGAGCAGTACTTC.

This clone was seen only once. The chain carries TRBV7-9 and TRBJ2-5; D is possibly TRBD2 (6 bases). Per germline, CDR1 SEHNR and CDR2 FQNEAQ (reference sequence). Trimming stripped 5 bases from V and 7 bases from J, with 20 bases between. This CDR3 is 15 amino acids long. As DNA, the CDR3 is TGTGCCAGCAGCCCGTGGGTCGGGAGTGACGGGACCCAGTACTTC. Translation gives CASSPWVGSDGTQYF.